The 18 T cell receptor beta chains below all came from one sample that was sequenced in a study of cytomegalovirus exposure and HLA in healthy donors. Use of 60 Vbeta and 13 Jbeta primers characterized the PCR. Clones were read by immunoSEQ multiplex PCR, and TCRdb kept only the in-frame ones, dropping some. The table records about 120,000 clones, roughly 76% of them present only once. Source material: PBMCs. These receptors originate from a man between 25 and 39 years old in good health and CMV-seronegative.

The chain joins TRBV2 to TRBJ2-3; 9 nucleotides match TRBD1. Trimming took 2 bases from V and 3 from J; bases not matched to a gene: 9. Germline assignment: CDR1 SNHLY and CDR2 FYNNEI. This CDR3 has 17 residues. CDR3 residues: CASSETAGTGRTDTQYF. The CDR3 region has the DNA TGTGCCAGCAGTGAAACGGCAGGGACAGGGCGGACAGATACGCAGTATTTT. The whole variable domain, filled in from reference TRBV2 and TRBJ2-3, reads EPEVTQTPSHQVTQMGQEVILRCVPISNHLYFYWYRQILGQKVEFLVSFYNNEISEKSEIFDDQFSVERPDGSNFTLKIRSTKLEDSAMYFCASSETAGTGRTDTQYFGPGTRLTVL.

This clone was recorded only once. This CDR3 reads CASSAAASTGELFF. The CDR3, as DNA: TGCGCCAGCAGCGCCGCAGCGAGCACCGGGGAGCTGTTTTTT. The rearrangement joins TRBV5-1 to TRBJ2-2; D is undetermined. The germline V and J ends were trimmed by 4 bases and 4 bases, with 11 bases remaining between them. The CDR3 runs 14 residues. Germline V gene data show CDR1 as SGHRS and CDR2 as YFSETQ.

A remark on this clone: One junction end disagrees with the germline gene, perhaps due to a read error. The chain employs TRBV7-9 and TRBJ1-2, with TRBD1 matching 9 bases. Germline values: CDR1 SEHNR, CDR2 FQNEAQ (reference sequence). The CDR3 sequence is 16 residues long. Here the CDR3 DNA reads TGTGCCAACAGCTCGGGACAGGGTTCCCCTCGCTATGGCTACACCTTC. Translation: CANSSGQGSPRYGYTF.

V is TRBV5-1 and J is TRBJ2-5, with 13 bases that match TRBD2. The CDR3 is 16 residues long. Germline V gene data show CDR1 as SGHRS and CDR2 as YFSETQ. J lost 3 bases, V lost 0 bases, and 2 bases had no gene match. For the CDR3, the DNA is TGCGCCAGCAGCTTGGCCACTAGCGGGGGGGAAGAGACCCAGTACTTC. Encoded protein: CASSLATSGGEETQYF.

The CDR3 nucleotides are TGTGCCAGCAGGCACAACAGGGGAGGTAGAATGAACACTGAAGCTTTCTTT. Protein sequence: CASRHNRGGRMNTEAFF. The chain links TRBV28 to TRBJ1-1, with 7 bases lining up with TRBD1. The germline V gene encodes CDR1 MDHEN and CDR2 SYDVKM. Germline trimming cut 6 bases from V and 0 bases from J; bases unmatched to any gene: 13. CDR3 length: 17 amino acids.

This clone was seen a handful of times. The chain combines TRBV2 with TRBJ2-7; TRBD2 matches at 8 bases. Germline CDR1 SNHLY, CDR2 FYNNEI. Trimming at V came to 4 bases and at J to 6 bases, leaving 8 bases not matched to a gene. The CDR3 is made up of 14 amino acids. The CDR3: CASSAPGGPFEQYF. CDR3 bases: TGTGCCAGCAGTGCGCCGGGGGGGCCGTTCGAGCAGTACTTC. The variable domain in full, completed from reference TRBV2 and TRBJ2-7, reads EPEVTQTPSHQVTQMGQEVILRCVPISNHLYFYWYRQILGQKVEFLVSFYNNEISEKSEIFDDQFSVERPDGSNFTLKIRSTKLEDSAMYFCASSAPGGPFEQYFGPGTRLTVT.

The CDR3 bases are TGTGCCAGCAGTTTTCAGGGGGCGTCTGACGAGCAGTACTTC. It translates to CASSFQGASDEQYF. V gene TRBV28 combines with J gene TRBJ2-7; the match to TRBD1 covers 8 bases. The length of the CDR3 is 14 residues. Germline CDR1 is MDHEN and CDR2 is SYDVKM. The V segment lost 3 bases and the J segment 5 bases; nucleotides outside the gene matches: 6.

This rearrangement joins TRBV5-1 to TRBJ1-1; D is undetermined. The CDR3 sequence is 16 residues long. The germline V gene encodes CDR1 SGHRS and CDR2 YFSETQ. With 4 bases removed from V and 1 base from J, the gap between germline ends came to 17 bases. CDR3 region: CASSPIDPSGNTEAFF. DNA of the CDR3: TGCGCCAGCAGCCCTATCGACCCCTCGGGGAACACTGAAGCTTTCTTT.

The chain carries TRBV5-1 and TRBJ2-5; TRBD1 is a possible D gene (6 bases). V was shortened by 4 bases and J by 4 bases, with 14 bases between the two germline ends. The CDR3 is 14 amino acids. Germline lookup yields CDR1 SGHRS and CDR2 YFSETQ. The CDR3 region has the DNA TGCGCCAGCAGCCTAGGACGAGGGGGAGAGACCCAGTACTTC. Its protein product is CASSLGRGGETQYF.

The chain has TRBV6-1 and TRBJ2-5, with D possibly TRBD2 on 6 matching bases. CDR3 length: 12 residues. The germline V and J ends were trimmed by 9 bases and 5 bases, with 13 bases remaining between them. Germline V gene lookup returns CDR1 MNHNS and CDR2 SASEGT. The CDR3: CASGGAWETQYF. The CDR3 DNA reads TGTGCCAGTGGAGGGGCGTGGGAGACCCAGTACTTC.

This clone has more than one count but fewer than ten. The chain has TRBV30 and TRBJ2-5; 9 nucleotides match TRBD2. The CDR3 consists of 15 residues. V lost 3 bases and J lost 2; bases outside the gene matches: 7. Germline assignment: CDR1 GTSNPN and CDR2 SVGIG (reference sequence). The DNA of the CDR3 is TGTGCCTGGAGGGGACGAGCGGGGGGACAAGAGACCCAGTACTTC. Residues: CAWRGRAGGQETQYF.

The rearrangement links TRBV5-4 to TRBJ1-1; 7 bases agree with TRBD1. The CDR3 loop spans 15 amino acids. V lost 3 bases, J lost 0 bases, and 5 bases stayed unmatched. The germline gives CDR1 SGHNT, CDR2 YYREEE (reference sequence). The CDR3 is CASSSAGGLNTEAFF. The CDR3 DNA reads TGTGCCAGCAGCTCAGCAGGGGGATTGAACACTGAAGCTTTCTTT. Full variable domain (rest looked up from reference TRBV5-4 and TRBJ1-1): ETGVTQSPTHLIKTRGQQVTLRCSSQSGHNTVSWYQQALGQGPQFIFQYYREEENGRGNFPPRFSGLQFPNYSSELNVNALELDDSALYLCASSSAGGLNTEAFFGQGTRLTVV.

The chain links TRBV2 to TRBJ1-5; perhaps TRBD1 as D (6 bases). V was shortened by 7 bases and J by 7 bases, with 17 bases between the two germline ends. The length of the CDR3 is 14 residues. Germline assignment: CDR1 SNHLY and CDR2 FYNNEI. CDR3 residues: CASTPSPGDQPQHF. The DNA for the CDR3 is TGTGCCAGCACCCCCTCCCCAGGGGACCAGCCCCAGCATTTT. The full variable domain, with the rest looked up from reference TRBV2 and TRBJ1-5, is EPEVTQTPSHQVTQMGQEVILRCVPISNHLYFYWYRQILGQKVEFLVSFYNNEISEKSEIFDDQFSVERPDGSNFTLKIRSTKLEDSAMYFCASTPSPGDQPQHFGDGTRLSIL.

This chain joins TRBV7-9 and TRBJ2-3; TRBD1 matches at 10 bases. V was clipped by 5 bases and J by 2 bases; unmatched bases: 7. The CDR3 loop spans 16 amino acids. Germline loops: CDR1 SEHNR, CDR2 FQNEAQ (reference sequence). CDR3 DNA sequence: TGTGCCAGCAGCAAGGGGGACAGGGGCATCACAGATACGCAGTATTTT. Translation gives CASSKGDRGITDTQYF.

This clone was recorded once. One junction end does not reproduce the germline sequence, and a read error may be involved. The chain combines TRBV4-3 with TRBJ2-6; D might be TRBD1 (5 bases). Germline lookup yields CDR1 LGHNA and CDR2 YSLEER. CDR3 length: 16 residues. The CDR3 sequence: CASSQGPSSGANGLTF. In DNA, the CDR3 is TGCGCCAGCAGCCAAGGTCCTAGTTCTGGGGCCAACGGCCTGACTTTC.

V and J are TRBV11-2 and TRBJ2-7; D possibly corresponds to TRBD1 (6 bases). V was pared by 5 bases and J by 7 bases, with 15 bases between. The CDR3 length is 13 residues. Per germline, CDR1 SGHAT and CDR2 FQNNGV. CDR3 nucleotide sequence: TGTGCCAGCAGCGCCGGGGACAATAGGGAGCAGTACTTC. It encodes CASSAGDNREQYF.

Remarks on this clone: At one of its ends the junction is not consistent with the germline gene, which may arise from a read error. This rearrangement joins TRBV2 to TRBJ2-2; D gene uncertain. This CDR3 is 16 amino acids long. CDR1 is SNHLY, CDR2 FYNNEI, per germline. The CDR3 loop is CASSEARPTNTGELFF. Written as DNA, the CDR3 is TGTGCCAGCAGCGAAGCCAGGCCCACGAACACCGGGGAGCTGTTTTTT.

This chain joins TRBV2 and TRBJ1-4, with D tentatively TRBD1 (5 bases). Looked up from germline, CDR1 is SNHLY and CDR2 is FYNNEI. Trimming cost V 5 bases and J 3 bases, with 10 bases left between them. The CDR3 extends over 14 amino acids. The CDR3 DNA sequence: TGTGCCAGCAGTCTTGACAGAGCTAATGAAAAACTGTTTTTT. Protein: CASSLDRANEKLFF.